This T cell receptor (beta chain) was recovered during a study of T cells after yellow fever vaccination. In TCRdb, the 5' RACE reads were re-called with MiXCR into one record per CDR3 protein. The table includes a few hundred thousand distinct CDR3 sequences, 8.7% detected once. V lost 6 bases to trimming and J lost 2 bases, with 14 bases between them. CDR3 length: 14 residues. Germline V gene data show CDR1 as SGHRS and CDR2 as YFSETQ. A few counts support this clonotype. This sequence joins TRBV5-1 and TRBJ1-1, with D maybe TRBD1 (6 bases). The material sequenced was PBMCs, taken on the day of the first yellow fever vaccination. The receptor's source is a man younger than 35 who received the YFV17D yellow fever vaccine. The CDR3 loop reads CASTRGGRNTEAFF. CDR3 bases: TGCGCCAGCACCCGGGGGGGGCGTAACACTGAAGCTTTCTTT.